The 17 T cell receptor beta chains below come from one sample, sequenced in a study of blood T cell repertoires in COVID-19. The data were produced by immunoSEQ multiplex PCR, yet TCRdb's version contains in-frame clones alone and is incomplete. The sample has 250,000 to 300,000 clones, around 83% seen once. Source material: peripheral blood. These receptors all stem from an elderly man with acute or convalescent COVID-19.

This chain joins TRBV18 and TRBJ2-7; tentative D call: TRBD1 (5 bases). The CDR3 is made up of 14 amino acids. V was cut by 2 bases and J by 4 bases, with 12 bases left in between. Germline CDR1 and CDR2: KGHSH and LQKENI. This CDR3 is CASSPGAHAYEQYF. The CDR3 nucleotides read TGTGCCAGCTCACCAGGGGCCCACGCTTACGAGCAGTACTTC.

V is TRBV6-5 and J is TRBJ1-3, with D uncertain. The CDR3 runs to 14 residues. Trimming took 8 bases from V and 2 from J, leaving 13 bases between them. Germline CDR1 reads MNHEY; CDR2 reads SVGAGI. DNA of the CDR3: TGTGCCAGCTCCTCAGAGGCCGCTGGAAACACCATATATTTT. Translating it yields CASSSEAAGNTIYF.

V and J are TRBV10-3 and TRBJ1-3; no definite D call. Germline-derived CDR1 and CDR2 are ENHRY and SYGVKD. The CDR3 extends over 14 amino acids. V was trimmed by 8 bases and J by 0 bases, leaving 11 bases between them. The CDR3 nucleotides read TGTGCCATCCGGGGAGGCGGCTCTGGAAACACCATATATTTT. Its protein product is CAIRGGGSGNTIYF.

The V gene is TRBV2, the J gene TRBJ1-3; 7 bases match TRBD1. V lost 6 bases, J lost 8 bases, and 4 bases stayed unmatched. Germline V gene data show CDR1 as SNHLY and CDR2 as FYNNEI. The CDR3 is 12 amino acids. CDR3 DNA: TGTGCCAGCAGGTTAGGGGGCCACACCATATATTTT. Protein: CASRLGGHTIYF. Full variable domain (missing parts from reference TRBV2 and TRBJ1-3): EPEVTQTPSHQVTQMGQEVILRCVPISNHLYFYWYRQILGQKVEFLVSFYNNEISEKSEIFDDQFSVERPDGSNFTLKIRSTKLEDSAMYFCASRLGGHTIYFGEGSWLTVV.

This clone was picked up one time. The chain joins TRBV6-2 or TRBV6-3 to TRBJ2-7; D gene uncertain. With 0 bases removed from V and 7 bases from J, the gap between germline ends came to 10 bases. CDR1 and CDR2 from the germline V gene are MNHEY and SVGEGT. The CDR3 extends over 13 amino acids. CDR3 in DNA: TGTGCCAGCAGTTACTCGATTTTTGAGGAGCAGTACTTC. Translated, it gives CASSYSIFEEQYF.

The V gene is TRBV18, the J gene TRBJ2-3; D possibly corresponds to TRBD2 (5 bases). CDR1 and CDR2 from the germline V gene are KGHSH and LQKENI. CDR3 size: 13 residues. V was shortened by 3 bases and J by 4 bases, with 8 bases between the two germline ends. The CDR3 DNA sequence: TGTGCCAGCTCACCGACCGGGGCAGATACGCAGTATTTT. It encodes CASSPTGADTQYF.

The chain couples TRBV9 to TRBJ1-6, with 7 positions matching TRBD1. Per germline, CDR1 SGDLS and CDR2 YYNGEE. J lost 7 bases, V lost 2 bases, and 3 bases had no gene match. This CDR3 has 14 residues. The CDR3 here is CASSVTGKNSPLHF. The CDR3 DNA sequence: TGTGCCAGCAGCGTGACAGGGAAAAATTCACCCCTCCACTTT. Filled out from reference TRBV9 and TRBJ1-6, the complete variable domain reads DSGVTQTPKHLITATGQRVTLRCSPRSGDLSVYWYQQSLDQGLQFLIQYYNGEERAKGNILERFSAQQFPDLHSELNLSSLELGDSALYFCASSVTGKNSPLHFGNGTRLTVT.

The chain joins TRBV28 to TRBJ1-1, with a tentative D call TRBD1 (6 bases). The germline CDR1 and CDR2 sequences are MDHEN and SYDVKM. The ends were cut back, 8 bases at V and 12 bases at J, with 22 bases in the middle. The CDR3 is 13 residues long. The CDR3 bases are TGTGCCAGCGCCTCAGACAGGAGGCTGGGAACTTTCTTT. Its protein is CASASDRRLGTFF. The whole variable domain, remainder taken from reference TRBV28 and TRBJ1-1, is DVKVTQSSRYLVKRTGEKVFLECVQDMDHENMFWYRQDPGLGLRLIYFSYDVKMKEKGDIPEGYSVSREKKERFSLILESASTNQTSMYLCASASDRRLGTFFGQGTRLTVV.

In its sample, this clone was seen once. The chain's CDR3 is CASSRTGTGNSYNEQFF. CDR3 DNA sequence: TGTGCCAGCTCACGGACCGGGACAGGGAACTCCTACAATGAGCAGTTCTTC. The V and J genes are TRBV18 and TRBJ2-1; 9 positions agree with TRBD1. Trimming removed 4 bases from V and 0 bases from J; junction bases left unmatched: 7. The length of the CDR3 is 17 residues. CDR1 is KGHSH, CDR2 LQKENI, per germline.

The chain has TRBV2 and TRBJ2-1; TRBD2 matches 7 bases. This CDR3 has 16 amino acids. Unmatched junction bases numbered 4, after V lost 2 bases and J lost 0 bases. Germline CDR1 is SNHLY and CDR2 is FYNNEI. CDR3 DNA: TGTGCCAGCAGTGAAAGTGGGACTAACTCCTACAATGAGCAGTTCTTC. Protein sequence: CASSESGTNSYNEQFF.

V usage is TRBV27 and J usage is TRBJ2-2, with 10 bases identical to TRBD2. This CDR3 has 16 amino acids. Per the germline V gene, CDR1 is MNHEY and CDR2 is SMNVEV (reference sequence). Trimming took 3 bases from V and 7 from J; bases not matched to a gene: 8. CDR3 in DNA: TGTGCCAGCAGTTTCACGAGCGGGGGGGCCGGCGGGGAGCTGTTTTTT. It translates to CASSFTSGGAGGELFF.

CDR3 amino acids: CASSVPGLAGAKNIQYF. The CDR3 DNA reads as TGTGCCAGCAGCGTTCCGGGACTAGCGGGCGCCAAAAACATTCAGTACTTC. The chain links TRBV7-2 to TRBJ2-4; 12 positions agree with TRBD2. The CDR3 totals 17 residues. J gave up 1 base and V 5 bases, and 6 bases lay outside the gene matches. From germline, CDR1 is SGHTA and CDR2 FQGNSA.

This chain links TRBV11-1 with TRBJ2-3; D gene ambiguous. V dropped 5 bases and J dropped 2 bases, with 11 bases sitting between them. Germline-derived CDR1 and CDR2 are SGHAT and FQDESV (reference sequence). The CDR3 extends over 14 amino acids. In DNA, the CDR3 is TGTGCCAGCAGCCCCCTTGTTCCCACAGATACGCAGTATTTT. This sequence encodes CASSPLVPTDTQYF.

The V and J genes are TRBV6-6 and TRBJ2-7; 8 positions agree with TRBD1. Germline loops: CDR1 MNHNY, CDR2 SVGAGI (reference sequence). CDR3 length equals 16 residues. V trimming: 7 bases; J trimming: 6 bases; junction bases outside the gene matches: 17. The CDR3: CASNLFGQGKFFEQYF. CDR3 in DNA: TGTGCCAGCAATCTATTCGGACAGGGAAAGTTTTTCGAGCAGTACTTC.

This clone was seen more than once but under ten times. This chain uses TRBV10-3 with TRBJ1-1; a possible D gene is TRBD1 (5 bases). This CDR3 is 14 amino acids long. Trimming cost V 8 bases and J 1 base, with 14 bases left between them. Per germline, CDR1 ENHRY and CDR2 SYGVKD. This CDR3 is CAILGGGSNTEAFF. CDR3 DNA sequence: TGTGCCATCCTTGGGGGAGGGTCGAACACTGAAGCTTTCTTT.

The chain carries TRBV5-4 and TRBJ1-5; no clear D gene. Germline assignment: CDR1 SGHNT and CDR2 YYREEE (reference sequence). CDR3 size: 12 residues. The V end lost 2 bases, the J end lost 9 bases, and 9 bases lay between the germline ends. The CDR3 loop is CASSLSEGPQHF. The CDR3 nucleotides are TGTGCCAGCAGCTTAAGCGAGGGGCCCCAGCATTTT.

The J gene is TRBJ1-2, the V gene TRBV7-2, with D perhaps TRBD1 (5 bases). The V end was cut by 6 bases, the J end by 0 bases, with 11 bases between. Per germline, CDR1 SGHTA and CDR2 FQGNSA. The CDR3 runs 14 residues. The CDR3 protein is CASRSPGANYGYTF. As DNA, the CDR3 is TGTGCCAGCAGGTCCCCGGGGGCTAACTATGGCTACACCTTC. Based on the CDR3 plus reference TRBV7-2 and TRBJ1-2, the full variable domain is GAGVSQSPSNKVTEKGKDVELRCDPISGHTALYWYRQSLGQGLEFLIYFQGNSAPDKSGLPSDRFSAERTGGSVSTLTIQRTQQEDSAVYLCASRSPGANYGYTFGSGTRLTVV.